The 10 T cell receptor beta chains presented below share a single source sample, sequenced in a study of CD8 T cells in Susac syndrome. The RNA input was about 0.5 to 1 ug, and it was reverse transcribed with random hexamers. MiXCR, applied by TCRdb to the immunoSEQ multiplex PCR reads, yields one record per CDR3 protein. This table holds approximately 210,000 distinct CDR3 sequences, over 90% found once. Specimen: CD4+ T cells from PBMCs. These receptor sequences come from a human donor with Susac syndrome.

With regard to this clonotype: At one end the junction does not follow the germline gene, possibly because of a read error. The rearrangement links TRBV6-5 to TRBJ2-7; D not resolved. CDR3 size: 16 residues. Germline CDR1 is MNHEY and CDR2 is SVGAGI. In DNA form, the CDR3 reads TGTGCCAGCAGTAACTCAGCCCAGCTGGACTCCTACGAGCAGTACTTC. It translates to CASSNSAQLDSYEQYF.

This clonotype was seen a single time. The V gene is TRBV7-9, the J gene TRBJ2-1; the D gene is possibly TRBD2 (7 bases). Germline assignment: CDR1 SEHNR and CDR2 FQNEAQ (reference sequence). The CDR3 spans 16 residues. Trimming pared 4 bases from V and 5 bases from J, leaving 18 bases between. The CDR3 nucleotides are TGTGCCAGCAGCTCGGTGACCGGGGGGCCCCACAATGAGCAGTTCTTC. It encodes CASSSVTGGPHNEQFF.

The chain carries TRBV14 and TRBJ1-2; D is ambiguous. Trimming removed 4 bases from V and 8 bases from J, with 14 bases in between. Germline V CDR1 and CDR2: SGHDN, FVKESK. The CDR3 has 13 amino acids. The CDR3, as DNA: TGTGCCAGCAGCCCTCTGATAACGGCCGGCTACACCTTC. This encodes CASSPLITAGYTF.

This chain uses TRBV4-3 with TRBJ2-3, with a possible D match to TRBD1 (6 bases). CDR1 and CDR2 from the germline V gene are LGHNA and YSLEER. This CDR3 region has 14 residues. Trimming removed 5 bases from V and 5 bases from J, with 14 bases in between. As DNA, the CDR3 is TGCGCCAGCAGCTACCGGGACAAGGAAGATACGCAGTATTTT. Translation gives CASSYRDKEDTQYF.

The table lists this clonotype with a count of one. This chain uses TRBV27 with TRBJ1-5, with D possibly TRBD1 on 6 matching bases. With 0 bases removed from V and 6 bases from J, the gap between germline ends came to 12 bases. CDR3 length equals 15 residues. CDR1 MNHEY and CDR2 SMNVEV come from the germline V gene (reference sequence). CDR3 loop: CASSLSGGTGQPQHF. The DNA of the CDR3 is TGTGCCAGCAGTTTATCAGGGGGGACGGGTCAGCCCCAGCATTTT.

J is TRBJ1-2 and V is TRBV5-1; 9 bases are shared with TRBD1. V shed 0 bases, J shed 0 bases, and the junction held 3 bases outside the gene matches. The germline CDR1 and CDR2 sequences are SGHRS and YFSETQ. The length of the CDR3 is 16 residues. The CDR3 region has the DNA TGCGCCAGCAGCTTGGGGACAGGGGAGGCTAACTATGGCTACACCTTC. Its translation: CASSLGTGEANYGYTF.

This chain connects TRBV4-2 to TRBJ2-1, with a tentative D call TRBD2 (6 bases). Germline CDR1 is LGHNA and CDR2 is YNFKEQ. There are 15 residues in the CDR3. The V gene lost 1 base and the J gene lost 5 bases, with 12 bases spanning the gap. The CDR3 DNA reads TGTGCCAGCAGCCAAGCAGGACTACCCGACAATGAGCAGTTCTTC. It yields the protein CASSQAGLPDNEQFF.

This chain connects TRBV7-8 to TRBJ2-1, with 14 bases fitting TRBD2. V shed 3 bases and J 2 bases; nucleotides not matched to a gene: 9. Looked up from germline, CDR1 is SGHVS and CDR2 is FQNEAQ. This CDR3 region has 19 residues. In DNA, the CDR3 is TGTGCCAGCAGCTTCCCGCGGACTAGCGGGGGGCTAACCTACAATGAGCAGTTCTTC. It specifies CASSFPRTSGGLTYNEQFF.

J is TRBJ2-7 and V is TRBV20-1; 8 positions agree with TRBD2. The ends lost 1 base at V and 5 bases at J; junction bases unmatched: 10. The CDR3 covers 15 residues. From germline, CDR1 is DFQATT and CDR2 SNEGSKA (reference sequence). The CDR3 spells CSARVPGGAGDEQYF. The CDR3 coding sequence is TGCAGTGCTAGAGTACCGGGGGGGGCAGGGGACGAGCAGTACTTC.

V gene TRBV6-5 combines with J gene TRBJ1-1; D not certain. Trimming removed 6 bases at V and 3 bases at J, with 11 bases between. CDR1 MNHEY and CDR2 SVGAGI come from the germline V gene. The CDR3 runs 13 residues. CDR3 in amino acids: CASRLDEDTEAFF. CDR3 bases: TGTGCCAGCAGGTTAGACGAGGACACTGAAGCTTTCTTT.